The 14 T cell receptor beta chains in this list originate from one sample, sequenced in a study of CD8 T cells in Susac syndrome. When the RNA was reverse transcribed, random hexamers were used with an input of roughly 0.45 to 1 ug. TCRdb reprocessed the immunoSEQ multiplex PCR reads via MiXCR and lists one record per CDR3 protein. Of some 99,000 distinct CDR3 sequences detected, about 95% appear once; the ten largest clones hold around 0.1%. The sample consisted of CD4+ T cells from PBMCs. Receptors originate from a human donor in good health.

This clonotype showed up just once. This chain uses TRBV27 with TRBJ1-5; tentatively, D is TRBD1 (6 bases). The germline V gene encodes CDR1 MNHEY and CDR2 SMNVEV (reference sequence). This CDR3 has 16 residues. Trimming shortened V by 5 bases and J by 3 bases, and 17 bases separated the two germline ends. The CDR3 region is CASSPLRTEYNQPQHF. DNA of the CDR3: TGTGCCAGCAGTCCCCTGAGGACAGAGTACAATCAGCCCCAGCATTTT.

The gene calls are TRBV2 and TRBJ1-1; maybe TRBD1 (5 bases). The CDR3 spans 17 residues. Trimming took off 3 bases at V and 7 bases at J, with 24 bases between the two ends. The V gene's germline CDR1 is SNHLY and CDR2 FYNNEI. Here the CDR3 DNA reads TGTGCCAGCAGTGAGACAGTCTCAGGACCCTTGGTGGGTGAAGCTTTCTTT. Its protein product is CASSETVSGPLVGEAFF.

The V and J genes are TRBV6-5 and TRBJ2-3; D unclear. CDR3 length: 13 residues. Germline CDR1 is MNHEY and CDR2 is SVGAGI. The V end was cut by 2 bases, the J end by 2 bases, with 5 bases between. The CDR3 protein is CASSYTTTDTQYF. The CDR3 DNA follows: TGTGCCAGCAGTTACACCACCACAGATACGCAGTATTTT.

The chain carries TRBV25-1 and TRBJ2-1; 9 bases align to TRBD1. Germline CDR1 reads MGHDK; CDR2 reads SYGVNS. The length of the CDR3 is 15 residues. V dropped 2 bases and J dropped 8; count of bases not matched to a gene: 7. As DNA, the CDR3 is TGTGCCAGCAGTGAAGGGACAGGGAGGATCGATGAGCAGTTCTTC. Its protein is CASSEGTGRIDEQFF.

The chain employs TRBV3-1 and TRBJ2-5, with D hard to call. Per germline, CDR1 LGHDT and CDR2 YNNKEL (reference sequence). V lost 2 bases and J lost 4, with 14 bases in between. The CDR3 length is 15 residues. This CDR3 reads CASSQRHPAGETQYF. In DNA, the CDR3 is TGTGCCAGCAGCCAACGCCACCCGGCCGGAGAGACCCAGTACTTC.

The chain joins TRBV5-1 to TRBJ2-1; D is unresolved. Trimming left V 4 bases short and J 8 bases short, with 10 bases between. Germline-derived CDR1 and CDR2 are SGHRS and YFSETQ. CDR3 length: 12 residues. CDR3 loop: CASSPPGDEQFF. CDR3 nucleotide sequence: TGCGCCAGCAGCCCCCCCGGCGATGAGCAGTTCTTC.

The chain links TRBV2 to TRBJ2-7, with 11 bases that match TRBD2. This CDR3 spans 15 amino acids. V lost 5 bases, J lost 1 base, and 4 bases stayed unmatched. CDR1 and CDR2 from the germline V gene are SNHLY and FYNNEI. CDR3 amino acids: CASSKLAGASYEQYF. In nucleotides, the CDR3 is TGTGCCAGCAGTAAACTAGCGGGGGCTTCCTACGAGCAGTACTTC.

The V and J genes are TRBV20-1 and TRBJ2-5; 7 bases line up with TRBD1. Unmatched junction bases numbered 5, after V lost 6 bases and J lost 1 base. This CDR3 has 13 residues. CDR1 is DFQATT and CDR2 is SNEGSKA in the germline V gene (reference sequence). CDR3 nucleotides: TGCAGTGCCCTCAGGGACAGCCAAGAGACCCAGTACTTC. Translation gives CSALRDSQETQYF.

The chain employs TRBV20-1 and TRBJ1-1; 8 bases are shared with TRBD1. V gave up 3 bases and J gave up 3 bases; unmatched junction bases: 12. CDR3 length equals 16 residues. CDR1 is DFQATT, CDR2 SNEGSKA, per germline (reference sequence). CDR3 region: CSASGDRGGWDTEAFF. The CDR3 DNA reads TGCAGTGCTAGTGGAGACAGGGGTGGTTGGGACACTGAAGCTTTCTTT.

The gene calls are TRBV12-3 or TRBV12-4 and TRBJ1-6, with D possibly TRBD1 on 5 matching bases. The CDR3 extends over 11 amino acids. Between the trimmed V and J ends, which lost 5 bases and 13 bases, there was a span of 9 bases. The chain's CDR3 is CASSTGGPLHF. The CDR3 DNA follows: TGTGCCAGCAGTACGGGGGGGCCCCTCCACTTT.

The chain recombines TRBV30 with TRBJ1-1, with a weak D call TRBD1 (5 bases). Germline V gives CDR1 GTSNPN, CDR2 SVGIG (reference sequence). This CDR3 has 14 residues. V was shortened by 1 base and J by 1 base, with 10 bases between the two germline ends. DNA for the CDR3: TGTGCCTGGAGTGGACAGCCGAAGAACACTGAAGCTTTCTTT. This codes for CAWSGQPKNTEAFF.

This chain joins TRBV5-1 and TRBJ2-1; D is perhaps TRBD2 (6 bases). The germline CDR1 and CDR2 sequences are SGHRS and YFSETQ. Trimming stripped 4 bases from V and 2 bases from J, with 16 bases between. This CDR3 is 16 amino acids long. The CDR3 DNA reads as TGCGCCAGCAGCGGGATGGGAGGTCCGGCCTACAATGAGCAGTTCTTC. It specifies CASSGMGGPAYNEQFF.

The J gene is TRBJ2-3, the V gene TRBV7-9; D call uncertain. V lost 4 bases, J lost 2 bases, and 4 bases lay in between. The CDR3 consists of 12 residues. Germline CDR1 reads SEHNR; CDR2 reads FQNEAQ (reference sequence). CDR3 region: CASSYTTDTQYF. DNA of the CDR3: TGTGCCAGCAGCTATACCACAGATACGCAGTATTTT.

The V and J genes are TRBV5-6 and TRBJ1-6; D perhaps matches TRBD1 (6 bases). CDR3 length: 17 amino acids. From germline, CDR1 is SGHDT and CDR2 YYEEEE. Trimming shortened V by 3 bases and J by 7 bases, and 20 bases separated the two germline ends. DNA of the CDR3: TGTGCCAGCAGCTCCAATTTGGGTGGTCAGGGGAATTCACCCCTCCACTTT. Encoded protein: CASSSNLGGQGNSPLHF.